Listed below are T cell receptor beta chains from one sample, sequenced in a study of shared clonotypes between healthy human individuals. Sequencing used immunoSEQ multiplex PCR; TCRdb keeps in-frame clones, though not all of them. Of about 1,500,000 clones in the sample, roughly 96% were seen once. Sample: naive CD4+ T cells sorted from blood. These receptor sequences come from a man aged 30-40 years in good health. Both conserved end residues are part of each CDR3.

j_call	v_call	cdr3_length	cdr3_aa
TRBJ2-1	TRBV6-6	12	CASINFPNEQFF
TRBJ2-7	TRBV9	14	CASSVEVGDYEQYF
TRBJ2-3	TRBV28	13	CASRRTGSDTQYF
TRBJ1-6	TRBV27	13	CASRDISDSPLHF
TRBJ2-5	TRBV11-3	14	CASSLAGEQETQYF
TRBJ2-1	TRBV7-9	19	CASSLVVAGGVGVYNEQFF
TRBJ2-7	TRBV2	12	CASSAGPYEQYF
TRBJ2-3	TRBV5-1	13	CASSVSLTDTQYF
TRBJ1-3	TRBV30	13	CAWSVTSGNTIYF
TRBJ1-5	TRBV5-4	16	CASSRGQTVSNQPQHF
TRBJ1-2	TRBV6-1	14	CASRGTGWNYGYTF
TRBJ1-1	TRBV7-2	13	CASSGRGGTEAFF
TRBJ2-5	TRBV5-5	16	CASSLNPGGPGETQYF
TRBJ2-3	TRBV5-6	15	CASSTSGGNTDTQYF
TRBJ2-7	TRBV5-1	12	CASSFGSNEQYF
TRBJ2-3	TRBV19	14	CASGQGQGSDTQYF
TRBJ1-1	TRBV21-1	8	CAPPEAFF
TRBJ2-7	TRBV5-1	15	CASSFGLAGGYEQYF
TRBJ2-1	TRBV7-3	22	CASSLSSPRWTSGRGSYNEQFF
TRBJ2-1	TRBV5-1	15	CASSLIGVGNNEQFF
TRBJ1-1	TRBV27	16	CASSLIFGRGHTEAFF
TRBJ2-3	TRBV2	16	CASSLGLAVSTDTQYF
TRBJ2-7	TRBV29-1	14	CSVENFGGPYEQYF
TRBJ2-2	TRBV5-1	15	CASSERQGWTGELFF
TRBJ2-1	TRBV19	14	CASSIDRGYNEQFF
TRBJ1-2	TRBV7-2	16	CASSLAGPGRNYGYTF
TRBJ2-3	TRBV9	16	CASSVTSGRSTDTQYF
TRBJ2-5	TRBV7-2	15	CASSKRWTSGETQYF
TRBJ1-2	TRBV11-2	15	CASSLLRSGSYGYTF
TRBJ1-5	TRBV29-1	12	CSVVQGSQPQHF
TRBJ2-7	TRBV27	13	CASSRGRSYEQYF
TRBJ2-5	TRBV18	15	CASSPGSGAPETQYF
TRBJ1-2	TRBV7-2	14	CASRLTSDSDGYTF
TRBJ1-1	TRBV30	13	CAWRWTANTEAFF
TRBJ2-7	TRBV30	11	CAWRGAGEQYF
TRBJ2-2	TRBV6-6	16	CASSKSSGRNTGELFF
TRBJ2-2	TRBV19	16	CASSPIGRDNTGELFF
TRBJ1-4	TRBV7-9	15	CASSLGGTGVEKLFF
TRBJ2-3	TRBV7-9	14	CASSLSQGKDTQYF
TRBJ2-5	TRBV18	15	CASSPSPNGQETQYF
TRBJ1-5	TRBV25-1	13	CASSETGDEPQHF
TRBJ1-2	TRBV2	16	CASGVAGYHWRYGYTF
TRBJ1-2	TRBV5-8	12	CASRLDSYGYTF
TRBJ1-5	TRBV27	15	CASSGDPTFNQPQHF
TRBJ1-2	TRBV5-1	13	CASSLVDNYGYTF
TRBJ1-1	TRBV11-3	15	CASSPNPDRNTEAFF
TRBJ2-1	TRBV14	15	CASSLRTGRVDEQFF
TRBJ2-7	TRBV7-9	16	CASASPLASGSYEQYF
TRBJ1-2	TRBV5-1	14	CASSFDREWDGYTF
TRBJ1-5	TRBV2	15	CASSGGTGSYQPQHF
TRBJ2-7	TRBV6-1	14	CASSGGQGNLGQYF
TRBJ1-1	TRBV11-2	14	CASSLAGLNTEAFF
TRBJ1-2	TRBV7-2	13	CASSLAQNYGYTF
TRBJ2-1	TRBV5-6	15	CASSPGTRIGYEQFF
TRBJ1-2	TRBV6-1	10	CASRDYGYTF
TRBJ2-7	TRBV10-3	13	CAISEAGGGEQYF
TRBJ1-1	TRBV2	17	CASSDLVSGTGNTEAFF